The source of this TCR beta chain is a study of cytomegalovirus exposure and HLA in healthy donors. Study at large: The 90 to 150 validation repertoires, a later analysis reported, used the same platform as the roughly 660 repertoires from the first cohort. General observations from the study: Rarity characterized most TCR sequences, yet some public TCRs appeared in many donors. The study recorded around 160 TCR beta chains that were cytomegalovirus-associated. Diagnosis of cytomegalovirus status made by the classifier reportedly showed high specificity and sensitivity.

With 1 base removed from V and 7 bases from J, the gap between germline ends came to 7 bases. The germline V gene has CDR1 SGHTA and CDR2 FQGTGA. The CDR3 covers 13 residues. In the case of this clone: Antigen specificity is unknown.

Assay used: immunoSEQ multiplex PCR; TCRdb lists only in-frame clones, some missing. This table has 60,000 to 85,000 clones, over 90% appearing once. This TCR was sampled from a woman between 18 and 30 years old in good health and CMV-seropositive. The J gene is TRBJ2-2, the V gene TRBV7-3; no definite D call. The sample consisted of PBMCs. The CDR3 nucleotides read TGTGCCAGCAGCTTAAACCCTAGCGGGGAGCTGTTTTTT. Its translation is CASSLNPSGELFF.